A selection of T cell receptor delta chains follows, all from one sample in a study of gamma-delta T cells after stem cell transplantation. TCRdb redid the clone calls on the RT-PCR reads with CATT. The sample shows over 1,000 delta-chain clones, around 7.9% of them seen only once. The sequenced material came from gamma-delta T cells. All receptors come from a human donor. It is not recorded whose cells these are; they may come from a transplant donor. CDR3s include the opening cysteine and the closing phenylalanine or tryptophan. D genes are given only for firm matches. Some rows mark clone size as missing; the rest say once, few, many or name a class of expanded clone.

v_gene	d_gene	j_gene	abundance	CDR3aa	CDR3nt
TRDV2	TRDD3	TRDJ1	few	CACDGVGDIATDKLIF	TGTGCCTGTGACGGGGTGGGGGATATTGCCACCGATAAACTCATCTTT
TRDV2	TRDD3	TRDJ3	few	CACDTVSPSAGDTPSWDTRQMFF	TGTGCCTGTGACACCGTTTCGCCCTCAGCGGGGGATACCCCATCCTGGGACACCCGACAGATGTTTTTC
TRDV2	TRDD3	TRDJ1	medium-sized	CACDPLGDTPYTDKLIF	TGTGCCTGTGACCCCCTGGGGGATACGCCGTACACCGATAAACTCATCTTT
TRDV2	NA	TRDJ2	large	CACDKVGYRTRTTQLFF	TGTGCCTGTGATAAGGTGGGATATAGGACCCGAACCACACAACTCTTCTTT
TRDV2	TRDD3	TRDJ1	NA	CACDTLGDPSPYTDKLIF	TGTGCCTGTGACACCCTGGGGGACCCATCCCCATACACCGATAAACTCATCTTT
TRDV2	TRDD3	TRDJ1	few	CACDSWGIHDDKLIF	TGTGCCTGTGACAGCTGGGGGATACATGACGATAAACTCATCTTT
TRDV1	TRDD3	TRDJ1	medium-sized	CALGERSGGIKYTDKLIF	TGTGCTCTTGGGGAACGATCAGGGGGGATAAAGTACACCGATAAACTCATCTTT
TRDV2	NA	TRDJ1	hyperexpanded	CACDTVMATDKLIF	TGTGCCTGTGACACCGTTATGGCGACCGATAAACTCATCTTT
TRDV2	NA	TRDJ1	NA	CACGTLLREAYTDKLIF	TGTGCCTGTGGCACCCTGCTACGAGAGGCTTACACCGATAAACTCATCTTT
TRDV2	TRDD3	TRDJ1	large	CACEAVSWGTSHTDKLIF	TGTGCCTGTGAGGCGGTCTCCTGGGGGACCTCTCACACCGATAAACTCATCTTT
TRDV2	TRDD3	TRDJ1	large	CACDTLNTGGTPYTDKLIF	TGTGCCTGTGACACGTTGAATACTGGGGGAACCCCATACACCGATAAACTCATCTTT
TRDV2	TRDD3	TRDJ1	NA	CACDPAGAGGDPDTDKLIF	TGTGCCTGTGACCCCGCGGGTGCGGGGGGGGATCCTGACACCGATAAACTCATCTTT
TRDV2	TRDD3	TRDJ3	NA	CACDRIHWGDQTSWDTRQMFF	TGTGCCTGTGACCGGATACACTGGGGGGACCAGACATCCTGGGACACCCGACAGATGTTTTTC
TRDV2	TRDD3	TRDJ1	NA	CACDLLGDGPGSDKLIF	TGTGCCTGTGACCTACTGGGGGATGGACCGGGAAGCGATAAACTCATCTTT
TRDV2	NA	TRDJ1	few	CACDRVGINVDKLIF	TGTGCCTGTGACCGCGTTGGGATAAATGTGGATAAACTCATCTTT
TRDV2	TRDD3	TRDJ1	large	CACDTVTGGSAPEYTDKLIF	TGTGCCTGTGACACCGTCACTGGGGGTTCCGCTCCTGAGTACACCGATAAACTCATCTTT
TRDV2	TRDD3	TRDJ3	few	CACDPTGGLSSWDTRQMFF	TGTGCCTGTGACCCTACTGGGGGTTTAAGCTCCTGGGACACCCGACAGATGTTTTTC
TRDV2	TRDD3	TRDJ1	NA	CACDTVGTGGYLSDKLIF	TGTGCCTGTGACACCGTGGGAACTGGGGGCTACCTCTCCGATAAACTCATCTTT
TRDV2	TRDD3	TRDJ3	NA	CACDTASGGRPSSWDTRQMFF	TGTGCCTGTGACACCGCGTCTGGGGGCCGGCCGAGCTCCTGGGACACCCGACAGATGTTTTTC
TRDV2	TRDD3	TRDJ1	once	CACDSLVVPVTGGSHTDKLIF	TGTGCCTGTGACTCCCTCGTCGTTCCAGTTACTGGGGGATCTCACACCGATAAACTCATCTTT
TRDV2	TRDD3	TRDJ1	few	CACDTLGDFNTDKLIF	TGTGCCTGTGACACGTTGGGGGATTTCAACACCGATAAACTCATCTTT
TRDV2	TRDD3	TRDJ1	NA	CACDLLSGGSTDKLIF	TGTGCCTGTGACCTGTTGTCTGGGGGATCGACCGATAAACTCATCTTT
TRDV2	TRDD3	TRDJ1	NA	CACDTVVTGGYARGTDKLIF	TGTGCCTGTGACACCGTCGTGACTGGGGGATACGCAAGGGGCACCGATAAACTCATCTTT
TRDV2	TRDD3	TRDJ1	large	CACDTVTGGYAESPDKLIF	TGTGCCTGTGACACCGTTACTGGGGGATACGCGGAGAGCCCCGATAAACTCATCTTT
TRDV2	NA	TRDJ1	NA	CACDPLDGGPPYTDKLIF	TGTGCCTGTGACCCTCTGGACGGGGGGCCTCCTTACACCGATAAACTCATCTTT
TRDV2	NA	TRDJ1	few	CACDALRGDPYTDKLIF	TGTGCCTGTGACGCCCTACGAGGGGATCCGTACACCGATAAACTCATCTTT
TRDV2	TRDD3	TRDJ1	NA	CACDSLFSGGYTDKLIF	TGTGCCTGTGACTCCCTATTTTCAGGGGGATACACCGATAAACTCATCTTT
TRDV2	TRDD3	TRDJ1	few	CACDTLGGYYTDKLIF	TGTGCCTGTGACACTCTTGGGGGATACTACACCGATAAACTCATCTTT
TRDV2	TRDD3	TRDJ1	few	CACDTVRSIQLGDTDKLIF	TGTGCCTGTGACACCGTGAGGTCCATCCAGCTGGGGGATACCGATAAACTCATCTTT
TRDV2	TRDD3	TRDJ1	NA	CACDTILGDIGITDKLIF	TGTGCCTGTGACACAATACTGGGGGATATAGGGATCACCGATAAACTCATCTTT
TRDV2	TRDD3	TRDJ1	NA	CACDTVTGGLKYTDKLIF	TGTGCCTGTGACACGGTTACTGGGGGACTGAAATACACCGATAAACTCATCTTT
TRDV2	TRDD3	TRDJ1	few	CACDTLQVLGGNTDKLIF	TGTGCCTGTGACACTCTACAAGTACTGGGGGGCAACACCGATAAACTCATCTTT
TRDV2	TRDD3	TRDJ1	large	CACDVLGDTTDKLIF	TGTGCCTGTGACGTACTGGGGGATACCACCGATAAACTCATCTTT
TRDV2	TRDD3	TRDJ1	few	CACDTLASGGPDTDKLIF	TGTGCCTGTGACACCTTAGCCTCTGGGGGACCCGACACCGATAAACTCATCTTT
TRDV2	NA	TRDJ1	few	CACDTVGIWTDKLIF	TGTGCCTGTGACACCGTGGGGATTTGGACCGATAAACTCATCTTT
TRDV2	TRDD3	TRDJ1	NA	CACDTVLLGDTRYTDKLIF	TGTGCCTGTGACACCGTTTTACTGGGGGATACGCGGTACACCGATAAACTCATCTTT
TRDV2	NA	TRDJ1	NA	CACDTVESGYTDKLIF	TGTGCCTGTGACACCGTCGAATCGGGTTACACCGATAAACTCATCTTT
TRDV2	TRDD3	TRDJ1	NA	CACDRLGASRHTDKLIF	TGTGCCTGTGACCGACTGGGGGCTAGCCGTCACACCGATAAACTCATCTTT
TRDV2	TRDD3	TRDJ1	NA	CACDTVLGAHGSDTTDKLIF	TGTGCCTGTGACACTGTACTGGGGGCCCACGGATCGGATACGACCGATAAACTCATCTTT
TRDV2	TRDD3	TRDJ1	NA	CACEPLGDGSTDKLIF	TGTGCCTGTGAACCACTGGGGGACGGGTCTACGGATAAACTCATCTTT
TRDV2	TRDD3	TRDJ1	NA	CACDTVGHRGGYSTDKLIF	TGTGCCTGTGACACCGTGGGCCACCGTGGGGGATACAGTACCGATAAACTCATCTTT
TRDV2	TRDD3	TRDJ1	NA	CACDTLQSGDWGILGTDKLIF	TGTGCCTGTGACACCTTGCAGAGTGGGGACTGGGGGATACTTGGCACCGATAAACTCATCTTT
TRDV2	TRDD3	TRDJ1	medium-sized	CACDLLGVDGTDKLIF	TGTGCCTGTGATTTACTGGGGGTTGATGGTACCGATAAACTCATCTTT